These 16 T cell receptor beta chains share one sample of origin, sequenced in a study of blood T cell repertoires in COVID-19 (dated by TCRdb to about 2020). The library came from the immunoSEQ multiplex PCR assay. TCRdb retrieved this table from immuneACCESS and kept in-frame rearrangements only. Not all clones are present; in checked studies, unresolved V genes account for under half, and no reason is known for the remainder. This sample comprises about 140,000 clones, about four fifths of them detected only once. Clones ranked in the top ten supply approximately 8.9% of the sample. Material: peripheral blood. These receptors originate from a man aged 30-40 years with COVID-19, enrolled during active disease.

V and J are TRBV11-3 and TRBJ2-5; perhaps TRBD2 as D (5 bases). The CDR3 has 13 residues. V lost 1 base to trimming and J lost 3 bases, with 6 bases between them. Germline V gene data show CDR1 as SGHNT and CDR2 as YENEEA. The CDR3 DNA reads TGTGCCAGCAGCTTAGTGACTAAAGAGACCCAGTACTTC. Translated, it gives CASSLVTKETQYF.

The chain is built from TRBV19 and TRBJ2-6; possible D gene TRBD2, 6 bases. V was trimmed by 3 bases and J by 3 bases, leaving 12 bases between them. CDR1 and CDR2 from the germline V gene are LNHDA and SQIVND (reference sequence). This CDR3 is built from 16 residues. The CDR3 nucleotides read TGTGCCAGTAGTATGGGGGGTCAAGGTGGGGCCAACGTCCTGACTTTC. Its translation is CASSMGGQGGANVLTF.

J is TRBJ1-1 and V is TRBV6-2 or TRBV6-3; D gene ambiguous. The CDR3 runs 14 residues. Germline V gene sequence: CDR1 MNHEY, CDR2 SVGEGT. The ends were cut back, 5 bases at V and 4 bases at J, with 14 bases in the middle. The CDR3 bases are TGTGCCAGCAGTGTCTCCTACCGGGGCACTGAAGCTTTCTTT. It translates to CASSVSYRGTEAFF.

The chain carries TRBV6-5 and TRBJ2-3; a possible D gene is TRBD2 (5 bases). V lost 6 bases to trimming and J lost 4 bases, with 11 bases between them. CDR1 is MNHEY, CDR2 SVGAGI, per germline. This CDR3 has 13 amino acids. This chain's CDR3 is CASSGEYADTQYF. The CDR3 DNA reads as TGTGCCAGCAGCGGGGAGTACGCAGATACGCAGTATTTT.

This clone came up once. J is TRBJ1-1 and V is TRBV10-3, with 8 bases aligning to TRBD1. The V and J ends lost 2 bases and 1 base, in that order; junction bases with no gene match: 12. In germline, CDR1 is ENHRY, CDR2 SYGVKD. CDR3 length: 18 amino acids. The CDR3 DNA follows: TGTGCCATCAGTGAGCCGGTCAGGGGGCGGTCGAGGAACACTGAAGCTTTCTTT. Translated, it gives CAISEPVRGRSRNTEAFF.

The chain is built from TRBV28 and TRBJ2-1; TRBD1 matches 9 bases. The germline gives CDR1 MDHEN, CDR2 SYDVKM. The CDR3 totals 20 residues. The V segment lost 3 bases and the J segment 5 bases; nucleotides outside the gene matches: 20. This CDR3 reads CASSFHPPLKGQGRDNEQFF. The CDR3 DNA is TGTGCCAGCAGTTTTCACCCGCCCCTCAAGGGACAGGGTCGGGACAATGAGCAGTTCTTC.

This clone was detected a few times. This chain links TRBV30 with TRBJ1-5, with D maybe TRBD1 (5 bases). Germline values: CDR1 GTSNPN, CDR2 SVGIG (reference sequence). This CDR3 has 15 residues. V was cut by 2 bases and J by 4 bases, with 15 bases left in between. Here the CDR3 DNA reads TGTGCCTGGAGTCTGAAGGGGTACGGGAATCAGCCCCAGCATTTT. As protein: CAWSLKGYGNQPQHF.

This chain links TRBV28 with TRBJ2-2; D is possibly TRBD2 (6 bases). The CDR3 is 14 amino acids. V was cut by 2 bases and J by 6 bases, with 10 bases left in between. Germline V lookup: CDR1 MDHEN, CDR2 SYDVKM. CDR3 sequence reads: CASSLGGSPGELFF. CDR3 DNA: TGTGCCAGCAGTTTAGGGGGGTCTCCCGGGGAGCTGTTTTTT.

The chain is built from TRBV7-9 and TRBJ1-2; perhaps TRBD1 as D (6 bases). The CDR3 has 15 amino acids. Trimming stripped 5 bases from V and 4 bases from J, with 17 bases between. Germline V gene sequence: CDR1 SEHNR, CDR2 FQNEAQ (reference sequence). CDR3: CASSHRQMGAYGYTF. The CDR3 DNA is TGTGCCAGCAGCCATAGACAGATGGGGGCCTATGGCTACACCTTC. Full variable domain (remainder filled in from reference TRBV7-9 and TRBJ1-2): DTGVSQNPRHKITKRGQNVTFRCDPISEHNRLYWYRQTLGQGPEFLTYFQNEAQLEKSRLLSDRFSAERPKGSFSTLEIQRTEQGDSAMYLCASSHRQMGAYGYTFGSGTRLTVV.

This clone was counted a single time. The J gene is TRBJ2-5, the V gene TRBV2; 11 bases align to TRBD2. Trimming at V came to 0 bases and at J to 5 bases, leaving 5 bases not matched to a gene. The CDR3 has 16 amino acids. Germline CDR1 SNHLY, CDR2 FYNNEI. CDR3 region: CASSEALAGGGETQYF. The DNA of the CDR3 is TGTGCCAGCAGTGAAGCCCTAGCGGGAGGTGGGGAGACCCAGTACTTC.

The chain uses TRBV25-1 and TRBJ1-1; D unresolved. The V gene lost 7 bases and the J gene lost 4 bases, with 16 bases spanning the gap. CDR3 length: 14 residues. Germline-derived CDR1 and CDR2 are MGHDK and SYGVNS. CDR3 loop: CASIPGGWGTEAFF. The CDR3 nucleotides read TGTGCCAGCATCCCTGGCGGGTGGGGCACTGAAGCTTTCTTT.

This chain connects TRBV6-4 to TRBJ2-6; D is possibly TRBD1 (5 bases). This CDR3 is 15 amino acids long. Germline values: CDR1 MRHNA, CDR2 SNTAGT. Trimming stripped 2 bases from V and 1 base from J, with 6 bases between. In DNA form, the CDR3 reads TGTGCCAGCAGTGACGGGGCGTCTGGGGCCAACGTCCTGACTTTC. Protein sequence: CASSDGASGANVLTF.

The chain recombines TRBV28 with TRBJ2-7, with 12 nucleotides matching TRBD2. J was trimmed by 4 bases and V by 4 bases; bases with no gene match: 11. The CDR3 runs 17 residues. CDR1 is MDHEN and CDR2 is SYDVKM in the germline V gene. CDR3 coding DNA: TGTGCCAGCAGTTCCCCCTCTGCTAGCGGGAGGGTTTACGAGCAGTACTTC. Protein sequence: CASSSPSASGRVYEQYF. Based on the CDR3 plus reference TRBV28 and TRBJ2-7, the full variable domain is DVKVTQSSRYLVKRTGEKVFLECVQDMDHENMFWYRQDPGLGLRLIYFSYDVKMKEKGDIPEGYSVSREKKERFSLILESASTNQTSMYLCASSSPSASGRVYEQYFGPGTRLTVT.

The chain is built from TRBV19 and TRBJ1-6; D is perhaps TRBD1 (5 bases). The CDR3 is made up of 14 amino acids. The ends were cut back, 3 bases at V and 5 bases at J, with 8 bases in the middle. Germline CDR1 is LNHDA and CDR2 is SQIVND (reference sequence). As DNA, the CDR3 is TGTGCCAGTAGTATGGGGGGTGATAATTCACCCCTCCACTTT. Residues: CASSMGGDNSPLHF. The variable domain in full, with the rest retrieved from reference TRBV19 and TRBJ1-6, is DGGITQSPKYLFRKEGQNVTLSCEQNLNHDAMYWYRQDPGQGLRLIYYSQIVNDFQKGDIAEGYSVSREKKESFPLTVTSAQKNPTAFYLCASSMGGDNSPLHFGNGTRLTVT.

This CDR3 reads CASSLTDHYGYTF. CDR3 coding DNA: TGTGCCAGCAGCTTGACAGACCACTATGGCTACACCTTC. This chain joins TRBV5-8 and TRBJ1-2; no definite D call. V lost 1 base to trimming and J lost 3 bases, with 7 bases between them. This CDR3 spans 13 amino acids. The germline V gene has CDR1 SGHTS and CDR2 YDEGEE.

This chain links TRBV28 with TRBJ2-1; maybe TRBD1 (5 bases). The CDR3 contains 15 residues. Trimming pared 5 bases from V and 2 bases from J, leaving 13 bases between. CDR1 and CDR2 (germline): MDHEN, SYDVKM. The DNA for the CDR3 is TGTGCCAGCAGTGACATTACAGGACCCTACAATGAGCAGTTCTTC. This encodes CASSDITGPYNEQFF.